This T cell receptor beta chain is drawn from a study of blood T cell repertoires in COVID-19. Study-wide context: The United States, Italy and Spain provided the acute and convalescent COVID-19 samples. T cells, B-cell-depleted T cells, or PBMCs provided the cDNA or gDNA that served as material.

Trimming took off 1 base at V and 4 bases at J, with 10 bases between the two ends. Germline lookup yields CDR1 SEHNR and CDR2 FQNEAQ (reference sequence). There are 14 residues in the CDR3. Original processing notes: Estimation of nucleated cell counts relied on the amplification of reference gene primers. Repertoires were generated with immunoSEQ multiplex PCR, while TCRdb's copy carries only in-frame clones and drops some. V and J calls and clone size are those listed in that table; D and trimming were worked out from the DNA. The data show around 160,000 clones, with approximately 85% seen just once and 8% to 13% held by the top ten.

This chain joins TRBV7-9 and TRBJ1-1; the D gene is possibly TRBD1 (6 bases). The origin of this receptor is a man aged 55 to 70 with active or convalescent COVID-19. The sample consisted of peripheral blood. CDR3 bases: TGTGCCAGCAGCTTAGGGCGGACAGTCACTGAAGCTTTCTTT. It yields the protein CASSLGRTVTEAFF.